The source of this T cell receptor (beta chain) is a study of CD8 T cells in ankylosing spondylitis (dated by TCRdb to between 2016 and 2019). Background for the entire study: The study profiled T cell receptor beta repertoires in healthy donors and ankylosing spondylitis patients to find disease-linked TCR variants. The full study cohort comprised some 27 ankylosing spondylitis patients and 85 to 120 healthy donors. Peripheral blood samples were taken, and synovial fluid was additionally collected from ankylosing spondylitis patients.

Concerning this clonotype: The clone's antigen remains unknown. No per-base quality is available; no much larger clone lies one base away.

These reads were obtained on an Illumina HiSeq 2500. Quantitative 5'-RACE with molecular barcodes was used to prepare TCR beta libraries. Concerning the study's data processing: A new computational method based on a probabilistic model of VDJ rearrangement was used to identify disease-linked TCR variants. Through fastp at Q25 and MiXCR, TCRdb rebuilt clones from the public reads, retaining in-frame beta chains. Rows with a matching CDR3 protein are joined into one entry that keeps the most common DNA and genes. The V and J calls, along with clone size, are taken from TCRdb and not from the paper's own processing. The sample table records a few hundred thousand distinct CDR3 sequences; less than 25% of these occur just once. The ten largest account for 3.5% to 4.5% of the sample. CDR1 SGHRS and CDR2 YFSETQ are derived from the germline V gene. V sheds 4 bases and J sheds 6 bases, leaving 17 bases between their ends. The CDR3 measures 14 amino acids from cysteine to phenylalanine. Here the CDR3 DNA is all that survives: 42 bases in frame from base 1.

The full study reports these points: Some of the motif variants had been reported before in the synovial fluid and blood of reactive arthritis patients, a finding that suggests common disease-initiation mechanisms. The disease-linked clones showed a CD8+ phenotype and occurred at relatively low frequencies in peripheral blood. Blood from ankylosing spondylitis patients appeared to be characterized by a TCR beta motif made up of under ten highly homologous amino acid variants. According to the report, matched synovial fluid samples from ankylosing spondylitis patients were significantly enriched for the disease-linked clones.

The V and J segments used are TRBV5-1 and TRBJ2-7; TRBD1 is a possible D gene, resting on 6 matching bases. The clonotype originates from a female donor with ankylosing spondylitis or in good health (not recorded which). The sequenced sample consisted of blood, either unsorted or a sorted T cell fraction (not recorded which). The CDR3 has the sequence CASSPQGRQPEQYF. The DNA sequence is given as TGCGCCAGCAGCCCCCAGGGGCGGCAACCCGAGCAGTACTTC.